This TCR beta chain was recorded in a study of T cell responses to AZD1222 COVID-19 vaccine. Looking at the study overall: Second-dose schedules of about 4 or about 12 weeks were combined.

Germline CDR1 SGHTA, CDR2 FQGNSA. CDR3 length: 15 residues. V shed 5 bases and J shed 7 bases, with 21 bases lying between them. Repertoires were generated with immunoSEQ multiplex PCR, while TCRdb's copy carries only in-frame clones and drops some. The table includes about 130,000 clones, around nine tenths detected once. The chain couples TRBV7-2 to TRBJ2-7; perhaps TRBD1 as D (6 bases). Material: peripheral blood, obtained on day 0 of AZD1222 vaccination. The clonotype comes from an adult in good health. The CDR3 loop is CASSHRQVASGEQYF. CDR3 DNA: TGTGCCAGCAGCCACAGACAGGTCGCCTCTGGGGAGCAGTACTTC.